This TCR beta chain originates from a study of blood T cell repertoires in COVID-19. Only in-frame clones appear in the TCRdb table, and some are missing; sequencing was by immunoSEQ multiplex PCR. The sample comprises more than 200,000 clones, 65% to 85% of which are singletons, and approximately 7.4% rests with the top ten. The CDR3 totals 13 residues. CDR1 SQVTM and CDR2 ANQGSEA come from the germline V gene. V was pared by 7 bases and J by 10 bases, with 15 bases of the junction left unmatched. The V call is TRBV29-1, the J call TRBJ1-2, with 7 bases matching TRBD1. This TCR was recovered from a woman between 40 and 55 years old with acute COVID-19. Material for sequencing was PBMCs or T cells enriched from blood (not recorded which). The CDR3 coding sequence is TGCAGCGACCATCCCTACAGGGGTGACAACTACACCTTC. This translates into CSDHPYRGDNYTF.